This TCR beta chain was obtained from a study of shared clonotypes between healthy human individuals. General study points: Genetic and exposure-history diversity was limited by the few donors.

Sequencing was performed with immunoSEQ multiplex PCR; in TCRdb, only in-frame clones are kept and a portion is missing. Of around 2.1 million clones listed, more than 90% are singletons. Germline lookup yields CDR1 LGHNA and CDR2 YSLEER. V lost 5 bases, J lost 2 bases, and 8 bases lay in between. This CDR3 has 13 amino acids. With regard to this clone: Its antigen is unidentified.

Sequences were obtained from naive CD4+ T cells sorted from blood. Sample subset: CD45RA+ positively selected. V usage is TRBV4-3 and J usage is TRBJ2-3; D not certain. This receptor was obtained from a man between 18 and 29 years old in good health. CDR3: CASSTGFTDTQYF. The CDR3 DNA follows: TGCGCCAGCAGCACCGGGTTCACAGATACGCAGTATTTT.